The rows below give T cell receptor beta chains drawn from one sample of a study of beta chain features in type 1 diabetes. Some clones are missing from TCRdb's copy, which holds only in-frame ones; the method was immunoSEQ multiplex PCR. The sample shows over 200,000 clones, 11% of them seen only once. The specimen sequenced was naive CD4+ T cells from blood. These receptors originate from a young man with type 1 diabetes. Both conserved end residues are part of each CDR3. The D gene is left open where the match is weak. Size is stated for part of the rows, as once, few or many counts, or as a class when the clone is expanded.

j_call v_call d_call clone_size cdr3_nt cdr3_aa
TRBJ2-3 TRBV11-2 TRBD2 few TGTGCCAGCAGCCCAGCGGGGCAAGGCACAGATACGCAGTATTTT CASSPAGQGTDTQYF
TRBJ2-1 TRBV4-2 - few TGTGCCAGCAGCCAAATTAACAATGAGCAGTTCTTC CASSQINNEQFF
TRBJ2-6 TRBV9 - - TGTGCCAGCAGCAACATGGTCGCCTCTGGGGCCAACGTCCTGACTTTC CASSNMVASGANVLTF
TRBJ2-3 TRBV9 - few TGTGCCAGCAGCAGTCGTAGCGGACGCACAGATACGCAGTATTTT CASSSRSGRTDTQYF
TRBJ2-1 TRBV5-1 TRBD2 few TGCGCCAGCAGCCGCGGGGGGGAGATCTATGAGCAGTTCTTC CASSRGGEIYEQFF
TRBJ2-7 TRBV6-1 - - TGTGCCAGCAGTGAAGCCTTTAATGGGGGGTACGAGCAGTACTTC CASSEAFNGGYEQYF
TRBJ2-7 TRBV5-1 TRBD1 - TGCGCCAGCAGCCGGGACAGAAGCTACGAGCAGTACTTC CASSRDRSYEQYF
TRBJ2-7 TRBV6-6 TRBD2 few TGTGCCAGCAGCCCCTATAGCGGGGCAGGCGAGCAGTACTTC CASSPYSGAGEQYF
TRBJ2-5 TRBV7-2 TRBD2 - TGTGCCAGCAGCGACGGTGGTAGCGGGGGGTGGGAGACCCAGTACTTC CASSDGGSGGWETQYF
TRBJ1-2 TRBV18 TRBD1 few TGTGCCAGCTCACCTGACAGGGCTGGAGCTAACTATGGCTACACCTTC CASSPDRAGANYGYTF
TRBJ2-5 TRBV6-5 - - TGTGCCAGCTCGTCCCCCGTGTCCCAGTACTTC CASSSPVSQYF
TRBJ1-1 TRBV29-1 - - TGCAGCGTTGAGGCCCAGACAAACACTGAAGCTTTCTTT CSVEAQTNTEAFF
TRBJ2-1 TRBV11-3 - - TGTGCCAGCAGCCTATACCAAGGCAGGGATGAGCAGTTCTTC CASSLYQGRDEQFF
TRBJ2-5 TRBV7-2 - - TGTGCCAGCAGCTTAGCCCGGGTCCAAGAGACCCAGTACTTC CASSLARVQETQYF
TRBJ2-5 TRBV12-5 - - TGTGCTAGTGGTTTGGTACTGGCGGTTGGCGGGCAAGAGACCCAGTACTTC CASGLVLAVGGQETQYF
TRBJ2-5 TRBV7-8 - few TGTGCCAGCAGCTCCCCGCGGGACTCCACGTACTTC CASSSPRDSTYF
TRBJ1-1 TRBV11-2 - - TGTGCCAGCAGCTTCGGGACTCTTAACACTGAAGCTTTCTTT CASSFGTLNTEAFF
TRBJ1-5 TRBV4-1 - few TGCGCCAGCAGCCAAGTTGTAGGGGTTCAGCCCCAGCATTTT CASSQVVGVQPQHF
TRBJ1-2 TRBV12-5 - few TGTGCTAGTGGTTTGCAGGGCCCGGATGGCTACACCTTC CASGLQGPDGYTF
TRBJ2-5 TRBV19 TRBD2 - TGTGCCAGTAGACAAAGCGGGGGACAACAAGAGACCCAGTACTTC CASRQSGGQQETQYF
TRBJ2-5 TRBV29-1 - - TGCAGCGTCGAGGGTACACAGGGCCAAGAGACCCAGTACTTC CSVEGTQGQETQYF
TRBJ2-3 TRBV19 TRBD2 - TGTGCCAGTAGTGACACTAGCGGGGGTACAGATACGCAGTATTTT CASSDTSGGTDTQYF
TRBJ1-1 TRBV14 TRBD1 few TGTGCCAGCAGCGTGACAGGGGGCACTGAAGCTTTCTTT CASSVTGGTEAFF
TRBJ1-6 TRBV27 TRBD1 - TGTGCCAGCAGTACGTGGACAGGGAATTCACCCCTCCACTTT CASSTWTGNSPLHF
TRBJ2-1 TRBV7-2 TRBD1 - TGTGCCAGCAGCCCAAGGACAGGGGGTTACAATGAGCAGTTCTTC CASSPRTGGYNEQFF
TRBJ2-1 TRBV7-3 TRBD1 - TGTGCCAGCAGCTTAACATTCCCGGGACAGGAGTCCCCCAATGAGCAGTTCTTC CASSLTFPGQESPNEQFF
TRBJ2-7 TRBV5-6 TRBD1 few TGTGCCAGCAGCCCAATGGGACAGGGGTTCTACGAGCAGTACTTC CASSPMGQGFYEQYF
TRBJ1-6 TRBV7-9 TRBD1 - TGTGCCAGCAGCCCATGGCGGGACAGCTATAATTCACCCCTCCACTTT CASSPWRDSYNSPLHF
TRBJ1-2 TRBV4-3 - - TGCGCCAGCAGCCAAGGATTACTAGCAGTCGGTGGGGCTAACTATGGCTACACCTTC CASSQGLLAVGGANYGYTF
TRBJ2-7 TRBV5-4 - few TGTGCCAGCAGCTTTCGGGGGTTGGAGTACTTC CASSFRGLEYF
TRBJ1-1 TRBV19 - - TGTGCCAGTGCCCCGACAGTAATGAACACTGAAGCTTTCTTT CASAPTVMNTEAFF
TRBJ1-1 TRBV30 - - TGTGCCTGGAGGACGCGCGGGGGGGCTGAAGCTTTCTTT CAWRTRGGAEAFF
TRBJ2-7 TRBV7-7 TRBD1 few TGTGCTAGCAGCTCCGGGACAGGGGGCGAGCAGTACTTC CASSSGTGGEQYF
TRBJ2-1 TRBV28 - - TGTGCCAGCAGTCCAGCCTATCAATCGCGGGGCAATGAGCAGTTCTTC CASSPAYQSRGNEQFF
TRBJ2-3 TRBV5-1 - few TGCGCCAGCAGCTTGAATAGTGGCACAGATACGCAGTATTTT CASSLNSGTDTQYF
TRBJ2-7 TRBV2 - - TGTGCCACCGTTCCGGCAGGGTACTCCTACGAGCAGTACTTC CATVPAGYSYEQYF
TRBJ1-1 TRBV29-1 - - TGCAGCGTTCTGGCAGGGGCTGAAGCTTTCTTT CSVLAGAEAFF
TRBJ2-1 TRBV9 - few TGTGCCAGCAGCGTAGCTGGCGGGACCTACAATGAGCAGTTCTTC CASSVAGGTYNEQFF
TRBJ2-7 TRBV21-1 - - TGTGCCCGACCGGGGGACGAGCAGTACTTC CARPGDEQYF
TRBJ2-3 TRBV2 - - TGTGCCAGCGCGGCGGAGACCACAGATACGCAGTATTTT CASAAETTDTQYF
TRBJ1-2 TRBV18 TRBD1 few TGTGCCAGCTCACCCTCGACAGGGGGCGCGGACGGCTACACCTTC CASSPSTGGADGYTF
TRBJ2-2 TRBV30 - many TGTGGCCACAGGGTAACCGGGGAGCTGTTTTTT CGHRVTGELFF
TRBJ1-5 TRBV30 - few TGTGCCTGGAGTCTACAGGGAGACCAGCCCCAGCATTTT CAWSLQGDQPQHF
TRBJ2-1 TRBV29-1 - few TGCAGCGTGGACCGGGGGAATGAGCAGTTCTTC CSVDRGNEQFF
TRBJ2-5 TRBV7-7 TRBD2 - TGTGCTAGCAGCCCCGGACTAGCGGGAGAGACCCAGTACTTC CASSPGLAGETQYF
TRBJ1-6 TRBV5-1 - - TGCGCCAGCGGGAGGGGTTTCAATTCACCCCTCCACTTT CASGRGFNSPLHF
TRBJ1-2 TRBV5-6 TRBD1 few TGTGCCAGCAGCTTGGGACTATACGGGGGACAGCGCTACACCTTC CASSLGLYGGQRYTF
TRBJ1-1 TRBV28 - few TGTGCCACCCGGTCCCCATCACCCATGAACACTGAAGCTTTCTTT CATRSPSPMNTEAFF
TRBJ2-7 TRBV7-2 - - TGTGCCAGCAGCCCGTGGGCCCATCGGGAGCAGTACTTC CASSPWAHREQYF